The 17 T cell receptor beta chains in this list originate from one sample, sequenced in a study of control samples from healthy donors and cancer patients. This table comes from immunoSEQ multiplex PCR, and its TCRdb copy is limited to in-frame clones, with some not included. In the table there are roughly 59,000 clones, 92% of which are singletons. Sequencing was done on a sample of PBMCs. The receptors here all came from a man aged 35 to 55 with colorectal cancer.

This chain uses TRBV18 with TRBJ2-7; a weak D match, TRBD1 (5 bases). V shed 6 bases and J shed 3 bases, with 12 bases lying between them. This CDR3 contains 13 residues. The germline gives CDR1 KGHSH, CDR2 LQKENI. The CDR3 spells CASSPEQGYEQYF. Here the CDR3 DNA reads TGTGCCAGCTCTCCAGAGCAGGGCTACGAGCAGTACTTC.

The chain has TRBV5-1 and TRBJ2-6; D not resolved. CDR3 length: 17 residues. V dropped 0 bases and J dropped 0 bases, with 10 bases sitting between them. Germline V gene lookup returns CDR1 SGHRS and CDR2 YFSETQ. In DNA form, the CDR3 reads TGCGCCAGCAGCTTGGAATACGTAGGCTCTGGGGCCAACGTCCTGACTTTC. It yields the protein CASSLEYVGSGANVLTF.

V usage is TRBV19 and J usage is TRBJ1-5, with 7 bases fitting TRBD1. Germline V gene sequence: CDR1 LNHDA, CDR2 SQIVND (reference sequence). The CDR3 is 15 residues long. J was trimmed by 2 bases and V by 4 bases; bases with no gene match: 5. CDR3 residues: CASSNVGQGNQPQHF. The CDR3 DNA follows: TGTGCCAGTAGTAATGTCGGACAGGGCAATCAGCCCCAGCATTTT.

The chain's CDR3 is CASSPGVRAGRDTEAFF. The CDR3 DNA is TGCGCCAGCAGCCCCGGGGTTCGGGCAGGGAGGGACACTGAAGCTTTCTTT. This chain uses TRBV5-1 with TRBJ1-1; D is perhaps TRBD1 (5 bases). The CDR3 totals 17 residues. Germline V CDR1 and CDR2: SGHRS, YFSETQ. V shed 4 bases and J shed 3 bases, with 22 bases lying between them.

The chain is built from TRBV7-6 and TRBJ1-1; 9 bases are a match to TRBD1. The V gene end was trimmed by 2 bases and the J gene end by 4 bases; junction bases not matched to a gene: 8. The CDR3 has 16 residues. The germline CDR1 and CDR2 sequences are SGHVS and FNYEAQ. The DNA of the CDR3 is TGTGCCAGCAGCTTACTAGGGACAGGGACGGGCACTGAAGCTTTCTTT. Amino acids: CASSLLGTGTGTEAFF.

The gene calls are TRBV4-3 and TRBJ2-7; TRBD1 matches 7 bases. The length of the CDR3 is 15 residues. The V segment lost 1 base and the J segment 5 bases; nucleotides outside the gene matches: 8. Germline V lookup: CDR1 LGHNA, CDR2 YSLEER. For the CDR3, the DNA is TGCGCCAGCAGCCAAGGACAGGGTAGAGGGAACGAGCAGTACTTC. It encodes CASSQGQGRGNEQYF.

The chain has TRBV7-2 and TRBJ1-6; perhaps TRBD1 as D (6 bases). This CDR3 comprises 16 residues. V shed 5 bases and J shed 6 bases, with 17 bases lying between them. CDR1 and CDR2 from the germline V gene are SGHTA and FQGNSA. CDR3 coding DNA: TGTGCCAGCAGCGTCTCCCCGACAGGAAGTAATTCACCCCTCCACTTT. It translates to CASSVSPTGSNSPLHF.

J is TRBJ1-1 and V is TRBV18; the D is unclear. Trimming took 3 bases from V and 7 from J, leaving 15 bases between them. CDR3 length: 14 amino acids. Germline assignment: CDR1 KGHSH and CDR2 LQKENI. In nucleotides, the CDR3 is TGTGCCAGCTCACCCATCTCTGGCCACCGTGAAGCTTTCTTT. As protein: CASSPISGHREAFF.

The chain combines TRBV13 with TRBJ2-2; D gene ambiguous. CDR1 and CDR2 (germline): PRHDT, FYEKMQ (reference sequence). This CDR3 comprises 17 residues. The V and J ends lost 1 base and 3 bases respectively, with 15 bases between them. The CDR3 region is CASSLARMETHTGELFF. The CDR3 DNA reads as TGTGCCAGCAGCTTAGCCAGGATGGAGACTCACACCGGGGAGCTGTTTTTT.

The chain uses TRBV5-4 and TRBJ1-2, with 10 bases matching TRBD1. Germline V gene sequence: CDR1 SGHNT, CDR2 YYREEE (reference sequence). V was clipped by 4 bases and J by 8 bases; unmatched bases: 14. The CDR3 is 16 residues long. The CDR3 coding sequence is TGTGCCAGCAGCGCCGCTGGGGGACAGGGGAGGCGAGGCTACACCTTC. It encodes CASSAAGGQGRRGYTF.

This chain joins TRBV25-1 and TRBJ1-1; D is unclear. CDR3 length equals 13 residues. Germline-derived CDR1 and CDR2 are MGHDK and SYGVNS. Trimming stripped 4 bases from V and 5 bases from J, with 11 bases between. CDR3 bases: TGTGCCAGCAGTGCTGGGGTGTATACTGAAGCTTTCTTT. Translated, it gives CASSAGVYTEAFF.

The rearrangement uses TRBV11-2 and TRBJ2-5; possible D gene TRBD1, 6 bases. The V end was cut by 1 base, the J end by 5 bases, with 14 bases between. The germline V gene encodes CDR1 SGHAT and CDR2 FQNNGV. CDR3 length equals 15 residues. In nucleotides, the CDR3 is TGTGCCAGCAGCTTAGGTCAGGGGCGATGGGAGACCCAGTACTTC. Its protein product is CASSLGQGRWETQYF.

J is TRBJ2-1 and V is TRBV5-1; 7 bases match TRBD1. The germline V gene has CDR1 SGHRS and CDR2 YFSETQ. The CDR3 loop spans 14 amino acids. Trimming took 1 base from V and 8 from J; bases not matched to a gene: 6. As DNA, the CDR3 is TGCGCCAGCAGCTTGCGAGGGGGCGGTGATGAGCAGTTCTTC. Translation: CASSLRGGGDEQFF. The full variable domain, rest sourced from reference TRBV5-1 and TRBJ2-1, is KAGVTQTPRYLIKTRGQQVTLSCSPISGHRSVSWYQQTPGQGLQFLFEYFSETQRNKGNFPGRFSGRQFSNSRSEMNVSTLELGDSALYLCASSLRGGGDEQFFGPGTRLTVL.

The chain links TRBV18 to TRBJ1-1; TRBD1 agrees at 9 bases. Germline CDR1 and CDR2: KGHSH and LQKENI. This CDR3 region has 15 residues. The ends lost 3 bases at V and 6 bases at J; junction bases unmatched: 8. DNA of the CDR3: TGTGCCAGCTCACCTGGTGGGACAGGGTGGCCTGAAGCTTTCTTT. As protein: CASSPGGTGWPEAFF.

This chain joins TRBV18 and TRBJ2-5; TRBD2 agrees at 9 bases. J gave up 5 bases and V 1 base, and 11 bases lay outside the gene matches. Germline V gene sequence: CDR1 KGHSH, CDR2 LQKENI. The CDR3 covers 17 residues. The CDR3 is CASSPRVDAGGRETQYF. The CDR3 nucleotides are TGTGCCAGCTCACCACGGGTTGACGCGGGGGGGCGTGAGACCCAGTACTTC.

The chain links TRBV4-1 to TRBJ2-7; D unclear. Germline V gene data show CDR1 as MGHRA and CDR2 as YSYEKL. CDR3 size: 14 residues. The V and J ends lost 0 bases and 0 bases respectively, with 6 bases between them. The CDR3 region has the DNA TGCGCCAGCAGCCAAGACCCGGTCTCCTACGAGCAGTACTTC. It specifies CASSQDPVSYEQYF.

This chain uses TRBV19 with TRBJ1-1; 10 bases agree with TRBD1. The J segment lost 4 bases and the V segment lost 9 bases, leaving 5 bases of the junction unmatched. This CDR3 has 13 residues. CDR1 is LNHDA and CDR2 is SQIVND in the germline V gene (reference sequence). CDR3 in DNA: TGTGCCAGCCAGAGGACAGGGGGCACTGAAGCTTTCTTT. Translated: CASQRTGGTEAFF.